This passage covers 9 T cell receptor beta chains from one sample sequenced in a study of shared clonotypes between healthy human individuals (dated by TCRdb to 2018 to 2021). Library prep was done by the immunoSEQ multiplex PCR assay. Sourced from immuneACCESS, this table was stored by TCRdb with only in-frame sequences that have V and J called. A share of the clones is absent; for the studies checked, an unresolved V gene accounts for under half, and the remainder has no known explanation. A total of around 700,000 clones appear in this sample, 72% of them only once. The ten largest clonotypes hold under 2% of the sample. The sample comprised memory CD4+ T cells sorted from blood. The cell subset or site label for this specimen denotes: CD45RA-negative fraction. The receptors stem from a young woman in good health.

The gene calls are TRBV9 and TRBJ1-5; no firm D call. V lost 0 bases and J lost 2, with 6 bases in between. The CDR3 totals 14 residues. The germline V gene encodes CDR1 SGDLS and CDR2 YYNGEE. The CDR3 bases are TGTGCCAGCAGCGTAGTAGTGGGCAATCAGCCCCAGCATTTT. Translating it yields CASSVVVGNQPQHF.

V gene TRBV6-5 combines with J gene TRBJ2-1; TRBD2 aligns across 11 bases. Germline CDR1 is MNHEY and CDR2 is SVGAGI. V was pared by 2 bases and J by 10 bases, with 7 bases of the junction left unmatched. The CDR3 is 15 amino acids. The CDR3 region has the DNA TGTGCCAGCAGTTACCTCGGGGCTAGCGGGAGGGAGCAGTTCTTC. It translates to CASSYLGASGREQFF.

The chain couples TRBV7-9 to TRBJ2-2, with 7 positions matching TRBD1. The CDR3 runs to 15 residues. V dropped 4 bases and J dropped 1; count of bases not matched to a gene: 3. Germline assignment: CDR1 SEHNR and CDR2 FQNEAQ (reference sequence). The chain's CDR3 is CASSSRTGNTGELFF. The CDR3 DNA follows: TGTGCCAGCAGCTCCCGGACAGGGAACACCGGGGAGCTGTTTTTT.

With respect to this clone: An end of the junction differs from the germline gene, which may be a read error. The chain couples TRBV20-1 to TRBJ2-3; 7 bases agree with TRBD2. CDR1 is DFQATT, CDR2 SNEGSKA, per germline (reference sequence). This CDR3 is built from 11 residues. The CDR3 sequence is CSGRSTDTQYF. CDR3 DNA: TGTTCCGGGAGGAGCACAGATACGCAGTATTTT.

This CDR3 reads CASSTRDRVNYGYTF. CDR3 nucleotides: TGTGCCAGCAGCACCCGGGACAGGGTGAACTATGGCTACACCTTC. The genes are TRBV5-8 and TRBJ1-2; the match to TRBD1 covers 9 bases. V was pared by 4 bases and J by 2 bases, with 6 bases of the junction left unmatched. Germline CDR1 SGHTS, CDR2 YDEGEE. This CDR3 comprises 15 residues.

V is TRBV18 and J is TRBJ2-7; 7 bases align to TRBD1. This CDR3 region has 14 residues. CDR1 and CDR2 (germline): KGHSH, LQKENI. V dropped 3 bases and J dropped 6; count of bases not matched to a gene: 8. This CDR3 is CASSPDRVGSEQYF. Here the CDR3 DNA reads TGTGCCAGCTCACCCGACAGGGTAGGGTCCGAGCAGTACTTC.

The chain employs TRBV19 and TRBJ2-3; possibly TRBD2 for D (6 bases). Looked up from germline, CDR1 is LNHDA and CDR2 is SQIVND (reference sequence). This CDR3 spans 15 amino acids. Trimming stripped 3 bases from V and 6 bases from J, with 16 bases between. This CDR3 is CASSIWEAGGDTQYF. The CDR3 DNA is TGTGCCAGTAGTATCTGGGAAGCGGGTGGCGATACGCAGTATTTT.

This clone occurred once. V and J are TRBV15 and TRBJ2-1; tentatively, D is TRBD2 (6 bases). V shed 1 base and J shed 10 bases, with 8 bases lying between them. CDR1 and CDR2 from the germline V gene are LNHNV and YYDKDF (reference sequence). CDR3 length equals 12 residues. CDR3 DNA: TGTGCCACCAGCAGAGGCGCGGGGGAGCAGTTCTTC. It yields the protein CATSRGAGEQFF.

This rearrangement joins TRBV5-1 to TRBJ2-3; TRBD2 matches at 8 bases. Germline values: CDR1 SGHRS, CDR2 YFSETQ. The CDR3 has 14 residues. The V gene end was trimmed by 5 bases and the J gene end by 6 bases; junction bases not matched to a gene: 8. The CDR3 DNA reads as TGCGCCAGCAGAACCGGGACTAGTGAGGATACGCAGTATTTT. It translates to CASRTGTSEDTQYF.